The 22 T cell receptor beta chains below were found in one sample sequenced in a study of T-cell reconstitution after alpha-beta-depleted transplantation in children. Unique molecular identifiers were incorporated into the prepared TCRbeta library. TCRdb re-called the PCR reads through MiXCR, storing one row per CDR3 protein. Counted here are about 610,000 distinct CDR3 sequences, 10% occurring once; the ten biggest clones make up 4% to 5%. Specimen: PBMCs from the stem cell graft donor, collected from the stem cell graft. The receptor set was obtained from a human donor who donated a stem cell graft to a child with acute myeloid leukemia.

This clonotype was seen ten or more times. V usage is TRBV6-5 and J usage is TRBJ2-1, with 12 bases matching TRBD2. The trim removed 2 bases at V and 5 bases at J, leaving 1 base unmatched. The CDR3 contains 15 residues. The germline V gene has CDR1 MNHEY and CDR2 SVGAGI. CDR3 nucleotide sequence: TGTGCCAGCAGTTACGGGACTAGCGGGCACAATGAGCAGTTCTTC. This gives the protein CASSYGTSGHNEQFF.

The chain joins TRBV24-1 to TRBJ2-1; D possibly corresponds to TRBD1 (6 bases). The CDR3 totals 15 residues. Germline V gene lookup returns CDR1 KGHDR and CDR2 SFDVKD. With 4 bases removed from V and 2 bases from J, the gap between germline ends came to 11 bases. For the CDR3, the DNA is TGTGCCACCAGTGACCGGACAGCCCCCTACAATGAGCAGTTCTTC. This encodes CATSDRTAPYNEQFF.

This clonotype came up a few times. The chain carries TRBV20-1 and TRBJ2-3; 12 nucleotides agree with TRBD2. The CDR3 consists of 16 residues. Germline V gene sequence: CDR1 DFQATT, CDR2 SNEGSKA (reference sequence). The V segment lost 1 base and the J segment 0 bases; nucleotides outside the gene matches: 2. The chain's CDR3 is CSARGGLAGSTDTQYF. The DNA of the CDR3 is TGCAGTGCTAGAGGGGGACTAGCGGGCAGCACAGATACGCAGTATTTT.

The chain recombines TRBV29-1 with TRBJ2-1; a weak D match, TRBD1 (7 bases). The CDR3 totals 13 residues. CDR1 is SQVTM, CDR2 ANQGSEA, per germline. The V and J ends lost 7 bases and 12 bases respectively, with 22 bases between them. This CDR3 is CSAKGAGNHGQFF. In nucleotides, the CDR3 is TGCAGCGCAAAGGGGGCGGGAAATCACGGGCAGTTCTTC.

CDR3 sequence reads: CSFSGPLYGYTF. DNA for the CDR3: TGCAGCTTCTCCGGGCCGCTTTATGGCTACACCTTC. This rearrangement joins TRBV29-1 to TRBJ1-2; the D is unclear. Germline assignment: CDR1 SQVTM and CDR2 ANQGSEA. V lost 8 bases to trimming and J lost 5 bases, with 15 bases between them. The CDR3 runs to 12 residues.

This chain uses TRBV12-3 or TRBV12-4 with TRBJ2-3; TRBD2 aligns across 8 bases. V shed 5 bases and J 4 bases; nucleotides not matched to a gene: 5. The CDR3 runs 14 residues. The CDR3 DNA sequence: TGTGCCAGCAGTCCAGGGACTAGGGCAGATACGCAGTATTTT. This codes for CASSPGTRADTQYF.

In its sample, this clonotype was seen many times. This chain's CDR3 is CASSYRDPSSYEQYF. CDR3 DNA: TGTGCCAGCAGCTACAGGGACCCAAGCTCCTACGAGCAGTACTTC. The V and J genes are TRBV6-5 and TRBJ2-7; D might be TRBD1 (6 bases). Germline V gives CDR1 MNHEY, CDR2 SVGAGI. The CDR3 has 15 residues. V shed 6 bases and J shed 0 bases, with 15 bases lying between them.

This clonotype has at least ten counts. V gene TRBV5-1 combines with J gene TRBJ2-7; no definite D call. The germline V gene encodes CDR1 SGHRS and CDR2 YFSETQ. The CDR3 runs to 14 residues. Trimming shortened V by 7 bases and J by 0 bases, and 14 bases separated the two germline ends. This CDR3 is CASSEQASSYEQYF. CDR3 DNA sequence: TGCGCCAGCTCAGAGCAGGCCTCCTCCTACGAGCAGTACTTC.

This clonotype was observed at least ten times. The chain joins TRBV20-1 to TRBJ2-1; D assignment may be TRBD1 or TRBD2 (5 bases each). This CDR3 has 14 residues. Germline values: CDR1 DFQATT, CDR2 SNEGSKA (reference sequence). Deletions cut 5 bases from V and 2 bases from J, with 13 bases between. CDR3 in DNA: TGCAGTGCTCACTCCGAGGGGCCCTACAATGAGCAGTTCTTC. Amino acids: CSAHSEGPYNEQFF.

This clonotype has a handful of counts. This chain uses TRBV27 with TRBJ2-7; D unresolved. V gave up 3 bases and J gave up 6 bases, with 9 bases separating them. The CDR3 length is 12 residues. Looked up from germline, CDR1 is MNHEY and CDR2 is SMNVEV (reference sequence). CDR3 bases: TGTGCCAGCAGTTTCGCCTTAGGCGAGCAGTACTTC. It is translated as CASSFALGEQYF.

This clonotype was recorded at least ten times. The rearrangement uses TRBV24-1 and TRBJ2-5, with 9 bases identical to TRBD1. With 5 bases clipped from V and 1 base from J, the junction kept 4 bases outside the gene matches. The CDR3 contains 15 residues. The germline V gene has CDR1 KGHDR and CDR2 SFDVKD. DNA of the CDR3: TGTGCCACCAGTGGGACAGGGGACCCCCAAGAGACCCAGTACTTC. Translation gives CATSGTGDPQETQYF.

In this sample, this clonotype turned up many times. The V call is TRBV29-1, the J call TRBJ1-4; D is unresolved. The CDR3 extends over 11 amino acids. Trimming removed 5 bases from V and 2 bases from J, with 3 bases in between. Germline V gene data show CDR1 as SQVTM and CDR2 as ANQGSEA. The CDR3 nucleotides are TGCAGCGTTTTGACTAATGAAAAACTGTTTTTT. Encoded protein: CSVLTNEKLFF. Complete variable domain (other parts from reference TRBV29-1 and TRBJ1-4): SAVISQKPSRDICQRGTSLTIQCQVDSQVTMMFWYRQQPGQSLTLIATANQGSEATYESGFVIDKFPISRPNLTFSTLTVSNMSPEDSSIYLCSVLTNEKLFFGSGTQLSVL.

The chain couples TRBV20-1 to TRBJ2-7; weak D call: TRBD1 (7 bases). Germline CDR1 reads DFQATT; CDR2 reads SNEGSKA (reference sequence). The CDR3 is 15 residues long. Trimming shortened V by 6 bases and J by 1 base, and 19 bases separated the two germline ends. CDR3 amino acids: CSAHAGGRNSYEQYF. CDR3 coding DNA: TGCAGTGCCCACGCAGGGGGGCGAAATTCCTACGAGCAGTACTTC.

In this sample, this clonotype turned up many times. The CDR3 region is CASSFISGNTGELFF. DNA of the CDR3: TGTGCCAGCAGTTTTATCTCAGGGAACACCGGGGAGCTGTTTTTT. V usage is TRBV12-3 or TRBV12-4 and J usage is TRBJ2-2; D unclear. CDR3 length equals 15 residues. The ends were cut back, 3 bases at V and 1 base at J, with 9 bases in the middle.

The chain joins TRBV9 to TRBJ2-1; a weak D match, TRBD2 (5 bases). V lost 1 base and J lost 6, with 8 bases in between. Germline assignment: CDR1 SGDLS and CDR2 YYNGEE. The CDR3 runs to 13 residues. CDR3 protein: CASSVNEGNEQFF. The DNA for the CDR3 is TGTGCCAGCAGCGTAAACGAGGGCAATGAGCAGTTCTTC. Supplemented by reference TRBV9 and TRBJ2-1, the full variable domain reads DSGVTQTPKHLITATGQRVTLRCSPRSGDLSVYWYQQSLDQGLQFLIQYYNGEERAKGNILERFSAQQFPDLHSELNLSSLELGDSALYFCASSVNEGNEQFFGPGTRLTVL.

Ten or more counts support this clonotype. The chain couples TRBV20-1 to TRBJ1-3, with D possibly TRBD1 on 6 matching bases. Germline V gene sequence: CDR1 DFQATT, CDR2 SNEGSKA (reference sequence). The CDR3 has 16 amino acids. Trimming pared 0 bases from V and 9 bases from J, leaving 21 bases between. In DNA form, the CDR3 reads TGCAGTGCTAGAGATCAGACAGCCGTAAAAGGGGGCACCATATATTTT. Protein product: CSARDQTAVKGGTIYF.

This clonotype was observed a handful of times. This sequence joins TRBV27 and TRBJ2-7; 10 positions agree with TRBD2. V dropped 8 bases and J dropped 0; count of bases not matched to a gene: 7. Germline-derived CDR1 and CDR2 are MNHEY and SMNVEV (reference sequence). This CDR3 contains 15 residues. The CDR3 loop reads CASLMVAGGSYEQYF. For the CDR3, the DNA is TGTGCCAGCCTTATGGTAGCGGGAGGCTCCTACGAGCAGTACTTC.

This clonotype was observed many times. The chain carries TRBV7-2 and TRBJ2-1; D gene unclear. The germline gives CDR1 SGHTA, CDR2 FQGNSA. CDR3 length equals 14 residues. Trimming took 5 bases from V and 8 from J, leaving 16 bases between them. The CDR3 reads CASSLPPFSDEQFF. CDR3 bases: TGTGCCAGCAGCCTCCCTCCCTTCTCCGATGAGCAGTTCTTC.

Worth noting for this clonotype: Here the CDR3 omits its conserved ending phenylalanine or tryptophan, so a read error is the likely source. The chain recombines TRBV3-1 with TRBJ1-1, with D hard to call. The V gene lost 3 bases and the J gene lost 2 bases, with 7 bases spanning the gap. CDR3 length: 13 residues. The germline V gene encodes CDR1 LGHDT and CDR2 YNNKEL (reference sequence). As DNA, the CDR3 is TGTGCCAGCAGCCATGCCAGTAACACTGAAGCTTTCCTT. Encoded protein: CASSHASNTEAFL.

Ten or more counts support this clonotype. The V call is TRBV30, the J call TRBJ1-3; D ambiguous. The germline CDR1 and CDR2 sequences are GTSNPN and SVGIG (reference sequence). With 3 bases removed from V and 0 bases from J, the gap between germline ends came to 15 bases. The length of the CDR3 is 16 residues. The CDR3 DNA reads TGTGCCTGGAGCCACGGGGTGGTAGCCTCTGGAAACACCATATATTTT. Its protein is CAWSHGVVASGNTIYF.

This clonotype was seen only a few times. V is TRBV5-1 and J is TRBJ2-7; 7 nucleotides line up with TRBD2. The germline V gene encodes CDR1 SGHRS and CDR2 YFSETQ. CDR3 length equals 14 residues. V was pared by 1 base and J by 3 bases, with 4 bases of the junction left unmatched. The chain's CDR3 is CASSLYGGIYEQYF. The CDR3 DNA reads as TGCGCCAGCAGCTTGTACGGGGGGATCTACGAGCAGTACTTC.

This chain connects TRBV12-3 or TRBV12-4 to TRBJ2-7; no definite D call. CDR3 length: 14 residues. The V end lost 7 bases, the J end lost 4 bases, and 17 bases lay between the germline ends. CDR3 loop: CASNWQGFRYEQYF. In nucleotides, the CDR3 is TGTGCCAGCAACTGGCAAGGGTTCCGATACGAGCAGTACTTC.